This TCR beta chain derives from a study of PD-L1 blockade in urothelial cancer. Study summary: Blood yielded a median of about 140,000 T cells per sample.

Sequenced by immunoSEQ multiplex PCR; TCRdb stores in-frame clones only, minus some. The sample lists about 57,000 clones; roughly 76% were seen once. V was shortened by 1 base and J by 4 bases, with 4 bases between the two germline ends. There are 11 residues in the CDR3. Germline-derived CDR1 and CDR2 are SQVTM and ANQGSEA. Time point here: pretreatment peripheral blood. This TCR came from a man in his 70s with urothelial cancer. The chain uses TRBV29-1 and TRBJ1-2; D unclear. Sample: PBMCs, taken around atezolizumab (anti-PD-L1) treatment. CDR3: CSVEGAYGYTF. In DNA, the CDR3 is TGCAGCGTTGAAGGCGCCTATGGCTACACCTTC.